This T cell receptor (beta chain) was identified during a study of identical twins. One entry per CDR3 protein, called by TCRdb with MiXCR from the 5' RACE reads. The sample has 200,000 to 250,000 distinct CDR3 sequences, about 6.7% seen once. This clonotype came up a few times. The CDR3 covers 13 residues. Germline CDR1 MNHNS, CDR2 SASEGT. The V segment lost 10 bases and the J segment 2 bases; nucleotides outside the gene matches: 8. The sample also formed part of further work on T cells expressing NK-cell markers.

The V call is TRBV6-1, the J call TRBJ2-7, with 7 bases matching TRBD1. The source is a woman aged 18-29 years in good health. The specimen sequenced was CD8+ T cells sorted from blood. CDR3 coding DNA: TGTGCCACCCACGGGACAGCCGCCTACGAGCAGTACTTC. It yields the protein CATHGTAAYEQYF.